The rows below give T cell receptor beta chains drawn from one sample of a study of beta chain features in type 1 diabetes. Only in-frame clones appear in the TCRdb table, and some are missing; sequencing was by immunoSEQ multiplex PCR. The sample lists about 620,000 clones, about 14% occurring once. The specimen sequenced was naive CD4+ T cells from blood. The receptors shown here come from a man in his late teens or twenties in good health. The CDR3 runs from the conserved cysteine through the conserved F or W. D genes are given only for firm matches. Clone size, where shown, is once, few, many, or a class for clones that have expanded.

J,V,D,size,DNA,CDR3
TRBJ2-1,TRBV18,.,.,TGTGCCAGCTCATTAAAACTAGCAATTTTCCACAATGAGCAGTTCTTC,CASSLKLAIFHNEQFF
TRBJ1-2,TRBV20-1,.,few,TGCAGTGCTAGGCACAGTGGCTACACCTTC,CSARHSGYTF
TRBJ1-1,TRBV28,TRBD1,once,TGTGCCAGCAGACAGGGGGCAAGAAACACTGAAGCTTTCTTT,CASRQGARNTEAFF
TRBJ2-3,TRBV11-2,TRBD2,few,TGTGCCAGCAGCTTAGTTGCAGCGGGGGGGCCAGATACGCAGTATTTT,CASSLVAAGGPDTQYF
TRBJ2-7,TRBV6-5,.,few,TGTGCCAGCAGTCCCACGACTAGGTTCTACGAGCAGTACTTC,CASSPTTRFYEQYF
TRBJ1-5,TRBV2,.,.,TGTGCCAGCAGTGTGAACAGGGTGGGCAATCAGCCCCAGCATTTT,CASSVNRVGNQPQHF
TRBJ2-7,TRBV19,.,.,TGTGCCAGTAGTATAGATTCGGGGGGCGCGTTCTCCGAGCAGTACTTC,CASSIDSGGAFSEQYF
TRBJ1-2,TRBV23-1,TRBD1,few,TGCGCCAGCAGTCGGGGACAGGGCCCTAACTATGGCTACACCTTC,CASSRGQGPNYGYTF
TRBJ1-2,TRBV4-2,.,.,TGTGCCAGCAGCCCTCGTCCAGGGGAGGGTGACTATGGCTACACCTTC,CASSPRPGEGDYGYTF
TRBJ2-7,TRBV11-1,.,.,TGTGCCAGCAGCTTCGCAGGCAACTACGAGCAGTACTTC,CASSFAGNYEQYF
TRBJ1-1,TRBV5-1,.,.,TGCGCCAGCAGCTTAGAGCGGGGCACTGAAGCTTTCTTT,CASSLERGTEAFF
TRBJ2-1,TRBV21-1,.,.,TGTGCCAGCAGCAAAAAGCGACTAGCGGGAGTGACCGACTCCTACAATGAGCAGTTCTTC,CASSKKRLAGVTDSYNEQFF
TRBJ2-7,TRBV7-8,TRBD1,few,TGTGCCAGCAGCTTACCTGGCGGACAGGGGATATCCTACGAGCAGTACTTC,CASSLPGGQGISYEQYF
TRBJ1-2,TRBV11-2,.,few,TGTGCCAGCAGCTTATTCTTGACAGTGGATGGCTACACCTTC,CASSLFLTVDGYTF
TRBJ1-2,TRBV7-9,.,.,TGTGCCAGTAAGCGAGCTAGCCCGCTTTCCGACTATGGCTACACCTTC,CASKRASPLSDYGYTF
TRBJ1-5,TRBV28,TRBD1,few,TGTGCCAGCAGTTGGGGACAGGGTAGCAATCAGCCCCAGCATTTT,CASSWGQGSNQPQHF
TRBJ2-7,TRBV4-2,.,few,TGTGCCAGCGAGGAGGGTGCCGGATCCTACGAGCAGTACTTC,CASEEGAGSYEQYF
TRBJ1-3,TRBV7-7,.,.,TGTGCTAGCAGCCAGGGACCGGGAGGAGGTGGAAACACCATATATTTT,CASSQGPGGGGNTIYF
TRBJ2-7,TRBV4-3,TRBD1,.,TGCGCCAGCAGCCAAGGAGGGACAGGGAACTCCTACGAGCAGTACTTC,CASSQGGTGNSYEQYF
TRBJ2-5,TRBV5-1,.,.,TGCGCCAGCAGCTTGGCCGCGGGGACCCAAGAGACCCAGTACTTC,CASSLAAGTQETQYF
TRBJ1-2,TRBV6-1,.,.,TGTGCCAGCAGTGAAGCAGGCCAGGGGACCACCGCTACCTTC,CASSEAGQGTTATF
TRBJ2-1,TRBV27,TRBD2,.,TGTGCCAGCAGACGGGAGGGCCTTGGTGAGCAGTTCTTC,CASRREGLGEQFF
TRBJ2-5,TRBV10-3,TRBD1,few,TGTGCCATCAGTGCGCATGGGACAGGGCGACAAGAGACCCAGTACTTC,CAISAHGTGRQETQYF
TRBJ2-5,TRBV5-4,.,.,TGTGCCAGCAGGCGGTTGAGCTCAGGTCCCCAAGAGACCCAGTACTTC,CASRRLSSGPQETQYF
TRBJ2-3,TRBV9,TRBD2,few,TGTGCCAGCAGCGGGACTAGCGGGGGGTCTAGCACAGATACGCAGTATTTT,CASSGTSGGSSTDTQYF
TRBJ1-1,TRBV6-1,.,.,TGTGCCAGCAGTGAGAAGGTGAGGGATGAAGCTTTCTTT,CASSEKVRDEAFF
TRBJ1-1,TRBV6-5,.,few,TGTGCCAGCAGTTATCAACGGATCAGCCCTGAAGCTTTCTTT,CASSYQRISPEAFF
TRBJ2-5,TRBV20-1,.,few,TGCAGTGCTAGGTTTATGGTCCCCCAGTACTTC,CSARFMVPQYF
TRBJ1-6,TRBV2,TRBD1,few,TGTGCCAGCAGCCGACAGGGGTATAATTCACCCCTCCACTTT,CASSRQGYNSPLHF
TRBJ1-2,TRBV29-1,.,few,TGCAGCGTGGAGGGGTTAATCCCCAATGGCTACACCTTC,CSVEGLIPNGYTF
TRBJ2-2,TRBV4-3,TRBD2,.,TGCGCCAGCAGCCATGGGGGACTAGCGGGAGCCCGACGCACCGGGGAGCTGTTTTTT,CASSHGGLAGARRTGELFF
TRBJ2-7,TRBV7-9,TRBD1,.,TGTGCCAGCAGCCCCAACAGGGGGCTTGAGTTTCACGAGCAGTACTTC,CASSPNRGLEFHEQYF
TRBJ2-2,TRBV5-1,TRBD2,.,TGCGCCAGCAGCTTATTAGCGGGAGCTGGCACCGGGGAGCTGTTTTTT,CASSLLAGAGTGELFF
TRBJ1-2,TRBV4-3,.,few,TGCGCCAGCAGCCAAGATGGCCCCCCCCGGGCTTTGGGCTACACCTTC,CASSQDGPPRALGYTF
TRBJ2-1,TRBV2,.,.,TGTGCCAGCATTGCGGTGGCAGGGTGGGGGAATGAGCAGTTCTTC,CASIAVAGWGNEQFF
TRBJ2-3,TRBV14,.,few,TGTGCCAGCAGCCAAGACAGGGGAGCGGGAAACACAGATACGCAGTATTTT,CASSQDRGAGNTDTQYF
TRBJ2-7,TRBV7-2,.,few,TGTGCCAGCAGCCAGGGTGGGAAAAGCTCCTACGAGCAGTACTTC,CASSQGGKSSYEQYF
TRBJ2-4,TRBV19,TRBD1,.,TGTGCCAGTAGTGACAGGGCTGCGAACATTCAGTACTTC,CASSDRAANIQYF
TRBJ1-6,TRBV7-2,.,few,TGTGCCAGCAGCTTAGCGACGGGAAATTCACCCCTCCACTTT,CASSLATGNSPLHF
TRBJ2-7,TRBV9,.,.,TGTGCCAGCAGCGTAGAGGATGGTCTCTACGCGCAGTACTTC,CASSVEDGLYAQYF
TRBJ2-3,TRBV7-9,.,few,TGTGCCAGCACCCAGGGGCAGTATTACCCTTCTAGCACAGATACGCAGTATTTT,CASTQGQYYPSSTDTQYF
TRBJ2-2,TRBV5-6,TRBD2,few,TGTGCCAGCAGCCCGGGGACTAGTCGGGGCACCGGGGAGCTGTTTTTT,CASSPGTSRGTGELFF
TRBJ1-5,TRBV7-2,.,.,TGTGCCAGCCGTCGGGGCAGCAATCAGCCCCAGCATTTT,CASRRGSNQPQHF
TRBJ2-1,TRBV29-1,.,.,TGCAGCGGGGATTCGGGGAGGCTAACCTACAATGAGCAGTTCTTC,CSGDSGRLTYNEQFF
TRBJ2-7,TRBV11-1,TRBD1,few,TGTGCCAGCAGCCCCCGGGACAGGGGTCTTTACGAGCAGTACTTC,CASSPRDRGLYEQYF
TRBJ2-1,TRBV28,.,.,TGTGCCAGCAGTTTACTAAGCTCCTACAATGAGCAGTTCTTC,CASSLLSSYNEQFF
TRBJ2-5,TRBV7-2,.,few,TGTGCCAGCAGCTTGAACCTCCGACTGCAAGAGACCCAGTACTTC,CASSLNLRLQETQYF
TRBJ2-1,TRBV5-4,TRBD2,few,TGTGCCAGCAGCTTCGGTTATCAGCGGGGCTTGAATGAGCAGTTCTTC,CASSFGYQRGLNEQFF
TRBJ1-2,TRBV7-2,TRBD1,.,TGTGCCAGCAGCTCCCCCCGGGACAGCTATGGCTACACCTTC,CASSSPRDSYGYTF
TRBJ2-7,TRBV5-1,.,.,TGCGCCAGCAGCTTGCCCAAGCAGGGAACCTCCTACGAGCAGTACTTC,CASSLPKQGTSYEQYF
TRBJ1-2,TRBV10-3,TRBD1,.,TGTGCCATCAGTGAGTCATTTAAGGGACAGGGCTATGGCTACACCTTC,CAISESFKGQGYGYTF
TRBJ2-7,TRBV10-3,TRBD1,few,TGTGCCATCAGTCTCGGACAGGGAACCTACGAGCAGTACTTC,CAISLGQGTYEQYF
TRBJ1-1,TRBV27,TRBD1,few,TGTGCCAGCAGTGGGAGGACAGGGAGAAACTCCGAAGCTTTCTTT,CASSGRTGRNSEAFF
TRBJ2-6,TRBV2,TRBD1,.,TGTGCCAGCACCATGGACAGGGTGGGCTCTGGGGCCAACGTCCTGACTTTC,CASTMDRVGSGANVLTF
TRBJ2-4,TRBV9,TRBD1,many,TGTGCCAGCAGCGTAGATCAGGGGGCACACATTCAGTACTTC,CASSVDQGAHIQYF
TRBJ2-7,TRBV7-9,.,.,TGTGCCAGCAGCCGGGCCGGGGCGGTCCCCCAGGTGGAGCAGTACTTC,CASSRAGAVPQVEQYF
TRBJ2-7,TRBV4-1,TRBD2,.,TGCGCCAGCAGCCAACAGGGAGGGGCAGGCCACGAGCAGTACTTC,CASSQQGGAGHEQYF